A selection of T cell receptor beta chains follows, all from one sample in a study of T cell repertoires in cytomegalovirus infection. No antigen has been assigned to these receptors. TCRdb re-called the reads through MiXCR, storing one row per CDR3 protein. The repertoire holds 300,000 to 400,000 distinct CDR3 sequences, with about 25% as singletons. The material sequenced was cultured PBMCs, taken from culture after CMV antigen stimulation. All receptors come from a human donor in good health (CMV status not recorded). Some clones in this sample may be carry-over from other donors' samples. Both conserved end residues are part of each CDR3. The D gene is left open where the match is weak. Some rows have no size entry. The others give once, few or many, or a class for an expanded clone.

-	many	TRBV12-3/TRBV12-4	TRBJ1-2	CASRGRGEYYGYTF	TGTGCCAGCAGGGGGCGGGGGGAGTACTATGGCTACACCTTC
-	few	TRBV7-3	TRBJ2-3	CASSLEPIGTQYF	TGTGCCAGCAGCTTAGAACCCATCGGGACGCAGTATTTT
TRBD1	few	TRBV19	TRBJ1-1	CASSPQGGRETEAFF	TGTGCCAGTAGTCCTCAGGGGGGGCGCGAGACTGAAGCTTTCTTT
TRBD2	-	TRBV4-3	TRBJ2-5	CASSQRLASETQYF	TGCGCCAGCAGCCAACGACTAGCGAGTGAGACCCAGTACTTC
TRBD1	many	TRBV7-2	TRBJ1-2	CASTLIKQGSGLSYTF	TGTGCCAGCACCCTCATCAAACAGGGGTCTGGACTTAGCTACACCTTC
-	-	TRBV12-3/TRBV12-4	TRBJ1-2	CASSLSYGKCTF	TGTGCCAGCAGTCTATCTTATGGAAAGTGCACCTTC
TRBD2	few	TRBV19	TRBJ2-7	CASSRRQSSGIYYEQYF	TGTGCCAGTAGTAGGCGTCAATCTAGCGGAATATACTACGAGCAGTACTTC
-	many	TRBV12-3/TRBV12-4	TRBJ2-2	CASSPRTVNTGELFF	TGTGCCAGCAGTCCGCGGACAGTGAACACCGGGGAGCTGTTTTTT
-	many	TRBV7-2	TRBJ1-2	CASSFGREGGYTF	TGTGCCAGCAGCTTTGGCAGGGAGGGCGGCTACACCTTC
-	many	TRBV7-2	TRBJ2-2	CASSLLWSRWNTGELFF	TGTGCCAGCAGCCTCCTCTGGTCGCGGTGGAACACCGGGGAGCTGTTTTTT
TRBD1	few	TRBV12-5	TRBJ1-5	CASGSGQGRDQPQHF	TGTGCTAGTGGTTCGGGACAGGGAAGGGATCAGCCCCAGCATTTT
-	few	TRBV6-5	TRBJ2-1	CASSYWGGEQFF	TGTGCCAGCAGTTACTGGGGAGGTGAGCAGTTCTTC
-	few	TRBV19	TRBJ2-5	CASSPAWGPRETQYF	TGTGCCAGTAGTCCCGCCTGGGGCCCGAGAGAGACCCAGTACTTC
-	many	TRBV4-1	TRBJ1-3	CASSQGAVSQVGNTIYF	TGCGCCAGCAGCCAAGGGGCCGTATCCCAGGTCGGAAACACCATATATTTT
-	-	TRBV4-1	TRBJ2-2	CASSPGYTGELFF	TGCGCCAGCAGTCCCGGCTACACCGGGGAGCTGTTTTTT
TRBD2	-	TRBV6-2/TRBV6-3	TRBJ2-3	CASRNGGLAETDTQYF	TGTGCCAGCCGAAACGGGGGACTAGCCGAAACAGATACGCAGTATTTT
-	-	TRBV11-2	TRBJ2-1	CASSLDRGNEQFF	TGTGCCAGCAGCTTAGATCGAGGGAATGAGCAGTTCTTC